Listed here are 17 T cell receptor beta chains from one sample, sequenced in a study of cytomegalovirus exposure and HLA in healthy donors. The PCR ran on 60 Vbeta and 13 Jbeta primers. Measured with immunoSEQ multiplex PCR; TCRdb has only the in-frame clones, and not every one. The data show 150,000 to 200,000 clones, just over 75% seen once. The sequenced sample was PBMCs. The source is a woman in her 30s in good health and CMV-seropositive.

The rearrangement joins TRBV4-3 to TRBJ2-7; D possibly corresponds to TRBD2 (6 bases). The V and J ends lost 1 base and 5 bases respectively, with 15 bases between them. The CDR3 loop spans 15 amino acids. CDR1 and CDR2 (germline): LGHNA, YSLEER. CDR3 DNA sequence: TGCGCCAGCAGCCAAGCAACTTTGGAGGGCGACGAGCAGTACTTC. The encoded protein is CASSQATLEGDEQYF.

This clone was seen a few times. The chain carries TRBV28 and TRBJ1-4, with 7 bases aligning to TRBD1. There are 15 residues in the CDR3. The J segment lost 4 bases and the V segment lost 2 bases, leaving 4 bases of the junction unmatched. Looked up from germline, CDR1 is MDHEN and CDR2 is SYDVKM. The CDR3 protein is CASSLPGQLNEKLFF. CDR3 DNA: TGTGCCAGCAGTTTACCGGGACAGCTTAATGAAAAACTGTTTTTT. The full variable domain, its missing parts supplied by reference TRBV28 and TRBJ1-4, is DVKVTQSSRYLVKRTGEKVFLECVQDMDHENMFWYRQDPGLGLRLIYFSYDVKMKEKGDIPEGYSVSREKKERFSLILESASTNQTSMYLCASSLPGQLNEKLFFGSGTQLSVL.

This clone was seen a few times. The J gene is TRBJ1-1, the V gene TRBV2, with a weak D call TRBD1 (5 bases). The germline V gene encodes CDR1 SNHLY and CDR2 FYNNEI. V was pared by 9 bases and J by 8 bases, with 10 bases between. The CDR3 spans 10 residues. For the CDR3, the DNA is TGTGCCAGGGGGGGGTCCGAAGCTTTCTTT. The encoded protein is CARGGSEAFF.

V usage is TRBV27 and J usage is TRBJ1-1; D perhaps matches TRBD1 (6 bases). The ends were cut back, 5 bases at V and 1 base at J, with 14 bases in the middle. CDR1 and CDR2 from the germline V gene are MNHEY and SMNVEV (reference sequence). There are 15 residues in the CDR3. The DNA for the CDR3 is TGTGCCAGCAGTCTCCCGGGACAACCGAACACTGAAGCTTTCTTT. It is translated as CASSLPGQPNTEAFF.

This clone is a singleton in its sample. V is TRBV30 and J is TRBJ2-7; D perhaps matches TRBD2 (5 bases). Between the trimmed V and J ends, which lost 2 bases and 5 bases, there was a span of 16 bases. The length of the CDR3 is 14 residues. Germline loops: CDR1 GTSNPN, CDR2 SVGIG (reference sequence). CDR3 residues: CAWSTRIGRDEQYF. As DNA, the CDR3 is TGTGCCTGGAGTACTAGGATTGGGCGGGACGAGCAGTACTTC.

The gene calls are TRBV27 and TRBJ1-4, with D possibly TRBD1 on 5 matching bases. Germline V gene lookup returns CDR1 MNHEY and CDR2 SMNVEV (reference sequence). The CDR3 covers 14 residues. Trimming cost V 2 bases and J 6 bases, with 10 bases left between them. The CDR3 DNA sequence: TGTGCCAGCAGTTTAGCCGGGGGAGATGAAAAACTGTTTTTT. Its translation is CASSLAGGDEKLFF.

The gene calls are TRBV7-9 and TRBJ2-1; possible D gene TRBD1, 6 bases. CDR1 SEHNR and CDR2 FQNEAQ come from the germline V gene (reference sequence). The ends were cut back, 5 bases at V and 3 bases at J, with 11 bases in the middle. This CDR3 comprises 14 residues. The CDR3 protein is CASSQGTVYNEQFF. The CDR3 DNA sequence: TGTGCCAGCAGCCAGGGGACGGTCTACAATGAGCAGTTCTTC.

CDR3 nucleotides: TGTGCCTGGAGTGTCTTCAGGGGAAGGGGTATGAACACTGAAGCTTTCTTT. Translation: CAWSVFRGRGMNTEAFF. This chain uses TRBV30 with TRBJ1-1; possible D gene TRBD1, 6 bases. This CDR3 is built from 17 residues. Germline loops: CDR1 GTSNPN, CDR2 SVGIG (reference sequence). The ends were cut back, 0 bases at V and 0 bases at J, with 17 bases in the middle.

The chain links TRBV30 to TRBJ1-4; D may be TRBD1 (5 bases). There are 16 residues in the CDR3. Germline V gives CDR1 GTSNPN, CDR2 SVGIG (reference sequence). Trimming left V 6 bases short and J 0 bases short, with 17 bases between. DNA of the CDR3: TGTGCCTGCCACCACGGTGGGGCCCCAACTAATGAAAAACTGTTTTTT. Its translation is CACHHGGAPTNEKLFF.

CDR3 residues: CASSSGTAEFYGYTF. CDR3 DNA: TGTGCCAGCAGCTCAGGGACAGCCGAGTTCTATGGCTACACCTTC. The chain employs TRBV7-9 and TRBJ1-2; 7 positions agree with TRBD1. Germline V CDR1 and CDR2: SEHNR, FQNEAQ (reference sequence). V was pared by 4 bases and J by 4 bases, with 9 bases of the junction left unmatched. This CDR3 spans 15 amino acids.

This rearrangement joins TRBV7-6 to TRBJ1-5; TRBD1 might be the D (6 bases). The CDR3 spans 17 residues. The germline gives CDR1 SGHVS, CDR2 FNYEAQ. V was pared by 5 bases and J by 0 bases, with 17 bases between. CDR3 in DNA: TGTGCCAGCAGCCTCTCCCCCCGGACAGCTAGCAATCAGCCCCAGCATTTT. Translated: CASSLSPRTASNQPQHF.

This clone was counted a few times. The chain joins TRBV5-1 to TRBJ2-7; D gene ambiguous. The CDR3 has 13 amino acids. Per germline, CDR1 SGHRS and CDR2 YFSETQ. Trimming pared 0 bases from V and 3 bases from J, leaving 7 bases between. The CDR3 loop is CASSLDSFYEQYF. DNA for the CDR3: TGCGCCAGCAGCTTGGACAGCTTCTACGAGCAGTACTTC. Full variable domain (missing parts from reference TRBV5-1 and TRBJ2-7): KAGVTQTPRYLIKTRGQQVTLSCSPISGHRSVSWYQQTPGQGLQFLFEYFSETQRNKGNFPGRFSGRQFSNSRSEMNVSTLELGDSALYLCASSLDSFYEQYFGPGTRLTVT.

This clone came up a few times. V and J are TRBV27 and TRBJ1-3, with D uncertain. CDR1 MNHEY and CDR2 SMNVEV come from the germline V gene (reference sequence). The germline V and J ends were trimmed by 4 bases and 0 bases, with 7 bases remaining between them. The CDR3 runs 14 residues. CDR3 coding DNA: TGTGCCAGCAGTTCCCGGTCCTCTGGAAACACCATATATTTT. Amino acid sequence: CASSSRSSGNTIYF.

The rearrangement uses TRBV7-9 and TRBJ1-1; D gene ambiguous. The CDR3 contains 14 residues. The germline V and J ends were trimmed by 5 bases and 1 base, with 11 bases remaining between them. The germline V gene has CDR1 SEHNR and CDR2 FQNEAQ (reference sequence). This CDR3 reads CASSPPGSNTEAFF. The CDR3 DNA sequence: TGTGCCAGCAGCCCACCCGGGTCGAACACTGAAGCTTTCTTT.

J is TRBJ1-4 and V is TRBV7-9, with D possibly TRBD1 on 5 matching bases. This CDR3 is 15 amino acids long. In germline, CDR1 is SEHNR, CDR2 FQNEAQ (reference sequence). V dropped 2 bases and J dropped 8 bases, with 15 bases sitting between them. The CDR3 DNA is TGTGCCAGCAGCTTATGGGCAGGGATGGACGAAAAACTGTTTTTT. Residues: CASSLWAGMDEKLFF.

This chain links TRBV15 with TRBJ1-5; 8 nucleotides match TRBD1. CDR3 length: 15 amino acids. Germline CDR1 is LNHNV and CDR2 is YYDKDF (reference sequence). J gave up 4 bases and V 3 bases, and 5 bases lay outside the gene matches. This CDR3 is CATSSGTGGNQPQHF. In DNA form, the CDR3 reads TGTGCCACCAGCAGTGGGACAGGTGGGAATCAGCCCCAGCATTTT.

The CDR3 here is CASSLGRVGEKLFF. The CDR3 region has the DNA TGTGCCAGCAGCCTAGGGAGGGTGGGGGAAAAACTGTTTTTT. This sequence joins TRBV6-5 and TRBJ1-4; D remains unclear. Trimming left V 6 bases short and J 8 bases short, with 16 bases between. Germline lookup yields CDR1 MNHEY and CDR2 SVGAGI. The CDR3 loop spans 14 amino acids.